These T cell receptor beta chains were read from a single sample in a study of post-analysis software for immune sequencing data. MiXCR, applied by TCRdb to the PCR reads, yields one record per CDR3 protein. The table has around 710,000 distinct CDR3 sequences, around 42% seen once. The sequenced material came from blood. The receptors shown here come from a girl between 10 and 17 years old with multiple sclerosis. CDR3s include the opening cysteine and the closing phenylalanine or tryptophan. Each record gives: D gene, V gene, clone size, J gene, CDR3 DNA, CDR3 protein. The D gene is left open where the match is weak. A row's size may be missing; if present it is once, few, many or a size class.

d_call: TRBD1
v_call: TRBV12-3/TRBV12-4
clone_size: -
j_call: TRBJ1-4
cdr3_nt: TGTGCCAGCAGTTCTCGGACAGGGTGGGAACTGTTTTTT
cdr3_aa: CASSSRTGWELFF

d_call: TRBD1
v_call: TRBV4-3
clone_size: few
j_call: TRBJ1-4
cdr3_nt: TGCGCCAGCAGCCAAGATCTGACAGGGAGTGAAAAACTGTTTTTT
cdr3_aa: CASSQDLTGSEKLFF

d_call: -
v_call: TRBV30
clone_size: -
j_call: TRBJ1-1
cdr3_nt: TGTGCATCCACAGGGAGTAGGTGGAACACTGAAGCTTTCTTT
cdr3_aa: CASTGSRWNTEAFF

d_call: TRBD1
v_call: TRBV7-2
clone_size: -
j_call: TRBJ2-5
cdr3_nt: TGTGCCAGCAGCTTAGTTGTTTGGGACAGCCAAGAGACCCAGTACTTC
cdr3_aa: CASSLVVWDSQETQYF

d_call: -
v_call: TRBV12-3/TRBV12-4
clone_size: few
j_call: TRBJ2-7
cdr3_nt: TGTGCCAGCAGTTTAGGCCCAGCGGGTTTCGAGCAGTACTTC
cdr3_aa: CASSLGPAGFEQYF

d_call: TRBD2
v_call: TRBV5-1
clone_size: -
j_call: TRBJ2-1
cdr3_nt: TGCGCCAGCAGCCAGCGACTAGCGGGAGTACCCTACAATGAGCAGTTCTTC
cdr3_aa: CASSQRLAGVPYNEQFF

d_call: TRBD2
v_call: TRBV7-3
clone_size: few
j_call: TRBJ2-7
cdr3_nt: TGTGCCAGCAGCTTGGGGGGGGGATCGACCTACGAGCAGTACTTC
cdr3_aa: CASSLGGGSTYEQYF

d_call: -
v_call: TRBV9
clone_size: -
j_call: TRBJ1-1
cdr3_nt: TGTGCCAGCAGCGAGGGACCGAGCACTAACACTGAAGCTTTCTTT
cdr3_aa: CASSEGPSTNTEAFF

d_call: -
v_call: TRBV4-2
clone_size: many
j_call: TRBJ2-7
cdr3_nt: TGTGCCAGCAGCCAAGATAGGGGACTCTACGAGCAGTACTTC
cdr3_aa: CASSQDRGLYEQYF

d_call: -
v_call: TRBV10-3
clone_size: -
j_call: TRBJ1-2
cdr3_nt: TGTGCCATCAGTGAAGACAGCACCTATGGCTACACCTTC
cdr3_aa: CAISEDSTYGYTF

d_call: TRBD2
v_call: TRBV20-1
clone_size: few
j_call: TRBJ2-1
cdr3_nt: TGCAGTGCTAGGGTACCGGGAGGGACTAATGAGCAGTTCTTC
cdr3_aa: CSARVPGGTNEQFF

d_call: -
v_call: TRBV4-2
clone_size: few
j_call: TRBJ2-4
cdr3_nt: TGTGCCAGCAGCCAAGATGGAGGACTGCAGTACTTC
cdr3_aa: CASSQDGGLQYF

d_call: TRBD1
v_call: TRBV7-2
clone_size: once
j_call: TRBJ1-1
cdr3_nt: TGTGCCAGCAGCTTCACAGGGGGCCCCGTATGGGGTACTGAAGCTTTCTTT
cdr3_aa: CASSFTGGPVWGTEAFF

d_call: -
v_call: TRBV11-2
clone_size: few
j_call: TRBJ2-6
cdr3_nt: TGTGCCAGCAGCTTAGACCTAGGGCCAGGGGTTCTAGGTGGGGCCAACGTCCTGACTTTC
cdr3_aa: CASSLDLGPGVLGGANVLTF

d_call: TRBD1
v_call: TRBV6-1
clone_size: -
j_call: TRBJ2-1
cdr3_nt: TGTGCCAGCAGTCCCGGGACAGGAGGCGCTTGGTGGGAGCAGTTCTTC
cdr3_aa: CASSPGTGGAWWEQFF

d_call: -
v_call: TRBV12-3/TRBV12-4
clone_size: few
j_call: TRBJ2-7
cdr3_nt: TGTGCCAGCAGTTTCCCCGAGGGCTACGAGCAGTACTTC
cdr3_aa: CASSFPEGYEQYF

d_call: TRBD2
v_call: TRBV4-2
clone_size: -
j_call: TRBJ2-7
cdr3_nt: TGTGCCAGCAGCCAAGGAATCAGCGGGAGGCCTCCCTACGAGCAGTACTTC
cdr3_aa: CASSQGISGRPPYEQYF

d_call: -
v_call: TRBV20-1
clone_size: -
j_call: TRBJ2-7
cdr3_nt: TGCAGTGCCAGAAGCCAGGGGGGCTACGAGCAGTACTTC
cdr3_aa: CSARSQGGYEQYF

d_call: -
v_call: TRBV20-1
clone_size: -
j_call: TRBJ1-2
cdr3_nt: TGCAGTGCTAGATCGCCGGCGGGCTACACCTTC
cdr3_aa: CSARSPAGYTF

d_call: -
v_call: TRBV28
clone_size: -
j_call: TRBJ2-5
cdr3_nt: TGTGCCCGCAGTTTATGGCAGACCAGCCAAGAGACCCAGTACTTC
cdr3_aa: CARSLWQTSQETQYF

d_call: TRBD1
v_call: TRBV12-3/TRBV12-4
clone_size: -
j_call: TRBJ1-5
cdr3_nt: TGTGCCAGCAGCGGCGGACAGGGGGGCTTCAATCAGCCCCAGCATTTT
cdr3_aa: CASSGGQGGFNQPQHF

d_call: TRBD2
v_call: TRBV6-5
clone_size: -
j_call: TRBJ2-1
cdr3_nt: TGTGCCAGCAGTTACTCATCGGGACTAGCGGGAGATCCCGAGTCCGATGAGCAGTTCTTC
cdr3_aa: CASSYSSGLAGDPESDEQFF

d_call: -
v_call: TRBV12-3/TRBV12-4
clone_size: -
j_call: TRBJ1-2
cdr3_nt: TGTGCCAGCCAGGGCGACTATGGCTACACCTTC
cdr3_aa: CASQGDYGYTF

d_call: TRBD1
v_call: TRBV4-3
clone_size: -
j_call: TRBJ1-2
cdr3_nt: TGCGCCAGCAGCCAGGAAGGACAGGGCCACTATGGCTACACCTTC
cdr3_aa: CASSQEGQGHYGYTF

d_call: TRBD1
v_call: TRBV4-1
clone_size: -
j_call: TRBJ2-7
cdr3_nt: TGCGCCAGCAGCCAAGAGGGACAGAGGCTCAGTCACGAGCAGTACTTC
cdr3_aa: CASSQEGQRLSHEQYF

d_call: -
v_call: TRBV7-8
clone_size: -
j_call: TRBJ2-1
cdr3_nt: TGTGCCAGCAGCTTAATTGTAAGCGTCTACAATGAGCAGTTCTTC
cdr3_aa: CASSLIVSVYNEQFF

d_call: TRBD2
v_call: TRBV29-1
clone_size: few
j_call: TRBJ2-3
cdr3_nt: TGCAGCGGTGGGAGGGCCGGGGATACGCAGTATTTT
cdr3_aa: CSGGRAGDTQYF

d_call: TRBD2
v_call: TRBV4-1
clone_size: few
j_call: TRBJ2-2
cdr3_nt: TGCGCCAGCAGCAAAGGACTAGCGGGAGTTACCGGGGAGCTGTTTTTT
cdr3_aa: CASSKGLAGVTGELFF

d_call: TRBD1
v_call: TRBV6-5
clone_size: -
j_call: TRBJ1-5
cdr3_nt: TGTGCCAGCAGTTACCGCCGGGACAGGGCTCAGACGGGACAGCCCCAGCATTTT
cdr3_aa: CASSYRRDRAQTGQPQHF

d_call: -
v_call: TRBV12-3/TRBV12-4
clone_size: -
j_call: TRBJ2-5
cdr3_nt: TGTGCCAGCAGCCGTAGGACTACGGAGACCCAGTACTTC
cdr3_aa: CASSRRTTETQYF

d_call: TRBD2
v_call: TRBV18
clone_size: few
j_call: TRBJ2-5
cdr3_nt: TGTGCCAGCTCACCACGGCCGGGGGGGCAAGAGACCCAGTACTTC
cdr3_aa: CASSPRPGGQETQYF

d_call: TRBD1
v_call: TRBV11-2
clone_size: -
j_call: TRBJ2-7
cdr3_nt: TGTGCCAGCAGCTTTCCTGACAGGGGTCCCTACGAGCAGTACTTC
cdr3_aa: CASSFPDRGPYEQYF

d_call: -
v_call: TRBV28
clone_size: -
j_call: TRBJ1-5
cdr3_nt: TGTGCCAGCAGTTCCCCGACAGGACTCAGCAATCAGCCCCAGCATTTT
cdr3_aa: CASSSPTGLSNQPQHF

d_call: TRBD1
v_call: TRBV29-1
clone_size: once
j_call: TRBJ1-1
cdr3_nt: TGCAGCGTTATAGGGGGGGGACAGGTCACTGAAGCTTTCTTT
cdr3_aa: CSVIGGGQVTEAFF

d_call: TRBD2
v_call: TRBV15
clone_size: few
j_call: TRBJ2-3
cdr3_nt: TGTGCCACCAGCAGAGATAGCGCGGGAGGTACAGATACGCAGTATTTT
cdr3_aa: CATSRDSAGGTDTQYF

d_call: -
v_call: TRBV6-2/TRBV6-3
clone_size: few
j_call: TRBJ2-1
cdr3_nt: TGTGCCAGCAGAGCCGGGACTCCGTACAATGGGCAGTTCTTC
cdr3_aa: CASRAGTPYNGQFF

d_call: -
v_call: TRBV7-9
clone_size: -
j_call: TRBJ2-1
cdr3_nt: TGTGCCAGCAGCTTAGCCAGCGAGGATGAGCAGTTCTTC
cdr3_aa: CASSLASEDEQFF

d_call: -
v_call: TRBV10-3
clone_size: once
j_call: TRBJ1-1
cdr3_nt: TGTGCCATCAGAAATGGGGTTTCGACTGAAGCTTTCTTT
cdr3_aa: CAIRNGVSTEAFF

d_call: -
v_call: TRBV29-1
clone_size: -
j_call: TRBJ2-7
cdr3_nt: TGCAGCGTTTCTTGGGCGTACGAGCAGTACTTC
cdr3_aa: CSVSWAYEQYF

d_call: -
v_call: TRBV7-9
clone_size: once
j_call: TRBJ2-4
cdr3_nt: TGTGCCAGCACCCTTACAGCCTGGGACGGCAAAAACATTCAGTACTTC
cdr3_aa: CASTLTAWDGKNIQYF

d_call: -
v_call: TRBV20-1
clone_size: -
j_call: TRBJ2-7
cdr3_nt: TGCAGTGCCCTACCGGGACAAACCTACGAGCAGTACTTC
cdr3_aa: CSALPGQTYEQYF

d_call: -
v_call: TRBV18
clone_size: -
j_call: TRBJ2-3
cdr3_nt: TGTGCCAGCTCACCACCGGTAGCGGTGAACACAGATACGCAGTATTTT
cdr3_aa: CASSPPVAVNTDTQYF

d_call: -
v_call: TRBV7-9
clone_size: -
j_call: TRBJ2-3
cdr3_nt: TGTGCCAGCAGCTTAACCCAGGGTGGGGATACGCAGTATTTT
cdr3_aa: CASSLTQGGDTQYF

d_call: -
v_call: TRBV29-1
clone_size: -
j_call: TRBJ1-2
cdr3_nt: TGCAGCGTTGATGGGGGAGTCTATGGCTACACCTTC
cdr3_aa: CSVDGGVYGYTF

d_call: -
v_call: TRBV5-1
clone_size: -
j_call: TRBJ1-1
cdr3_nt: TGCGCCAGCAGCTTTGACGGCCGGAACACTGAAGCTTTCTTT
cdr3_aa: CASSFDGRNTEAFF

d_call: -
v_call: TRBV12-3/TRBV12-4
clone_size: -
j_call: TRBJ2-1
cdr3_nt: TGTGCCAGCAGTCCACCCCTGGGGGGAAGCTCCTACAATGAGCAGTTCTTC
cdr3_aa: CASSPPLGGSSYNEQFF

d_call: -
v_call: TRBV21-1
clone_size: once
j_call: TRBJ2-7
cdr3_nt: TGTGCCAGCAGCTCCCGGCGAGTGGGACAGGGAGGTCGACCCTACGAGCAGTACTTC
cdr3_aa: CASSSRRVGQGGRPYEQYF

d_call: -
v_call: TRBV7-8
clone_size: -
j_call: TRBJ1-1
cdr3_nt: TGTGCCAGCCAAGGGGGGGGTATGAACACTGAAGCTTTCTTT
cdr3_aa: CASQGGGMNTEAFF

d_call: TRBD2
v_call: TRBV20-1
clone_size: -
j_call: TRBJ2-7
cdr3_nt: TGCAGTGCTACCACTAGCGGGATGAGCTCCTACGAGCAGTACTTC
cdr3_aa: CSATTSGMSSYEQYF

d_call: -
v_call: TRBV7-2
clone_size: -
j_call: TRBJ2-3
cdr3_nt: TGTGCCAGCAGCCCCAACATCGGACTACACTCCCTCACAGATACGCAGTATTTT
cdr3_aa: CASSPNIGLHSLTDTQYF

d_call: TRBD2
v_call: TRBV11-2
clone_size: -
j_call: TRBJ2-5
cdr3_nt: TGTGCCAACAGCTTAGGCCTAGCGGGAGGCCTGTACCAAGAGACCCAGTACTTC
cdr3_aa: CANSLGLAGGLYQETQYF

d_call: TRBD1
v_call: TRBV5-1
clone_size: -
j_call: TRBJ2-7
cdr3_nt: TGCGCCAGCAGCTTGGCGGGACAGCACTCCTACGAGCAGTACTTC
cdr3_aa: CASSLAGQHSYEQYF

d_call: -
v_call: TRBV24-1
clone_size: -
j_call: TRBJ2-3
cdr3_nt: TGTGCCACCAGTGAACCCAGGGGACAAGATACGCAGTATTTT
cdr3_aa: CATSEPRGQDTQYF

d_call: -
v_call: TRBV7-2
clone_size: -
j_call: TRBJ2-4
cdr3_nt: TGTGCCAGCAGCTTATCTATTTCAACAGCCAAAAACATTCAGTACTTC
cdr3_aa: CASSLSISTAKNIQYF

d_call: TRBD2
v_call: TRBV12-3/TRBV12-4
clone_size: -
j_call: TRBJ2-1
cdr3_nt: TGTGCTAGCGGGAGAAATCCTGAGCAGTTCTTC
cdr3_aa: CASGRNPEQFF

d_call: TRBD2
v_call: TRBV6-1
clone_size: few
j_call: TRBJ2-7
cdr3_nt: TGTGCCAGCAGTGATTGGGGGGGACCCTACGAGCAGTACTTC
cdr3_aa: CASSDWGGPYEQYF

d_call: TRBD2
v_call: TRBV20-1
clone_size: few
j_call: TRBJ2-7
cdr3_nt: TGCAGTGCTAGACCCCCCTTAGCGGGAGCTACCTACGAGCAGTACTTC
cdr3_aa: CSARPPLAGATYEQYF

d_call: -
v_call: TRBV12-3/TRBV12-4
clone_size: -
j_call: TRBJ2-5
cdr3_nt: TGTGCCAGCAGTTTTGAGGGAGGACAAGAGACCCAGTACTTC
cdr3_aa: CASSFEGGQETQYF

d_call: -
v_call: TRBV7-6
clone_size: -
j_call: TRBJ2-7
cdr3_nt: TGTGCCCGCAGCTTAGGTAGAGGGCGTAGAGCCGCCTACGAGCAGTACTTC
cdr3_aa: CARSLGRGRRAAYEQYF